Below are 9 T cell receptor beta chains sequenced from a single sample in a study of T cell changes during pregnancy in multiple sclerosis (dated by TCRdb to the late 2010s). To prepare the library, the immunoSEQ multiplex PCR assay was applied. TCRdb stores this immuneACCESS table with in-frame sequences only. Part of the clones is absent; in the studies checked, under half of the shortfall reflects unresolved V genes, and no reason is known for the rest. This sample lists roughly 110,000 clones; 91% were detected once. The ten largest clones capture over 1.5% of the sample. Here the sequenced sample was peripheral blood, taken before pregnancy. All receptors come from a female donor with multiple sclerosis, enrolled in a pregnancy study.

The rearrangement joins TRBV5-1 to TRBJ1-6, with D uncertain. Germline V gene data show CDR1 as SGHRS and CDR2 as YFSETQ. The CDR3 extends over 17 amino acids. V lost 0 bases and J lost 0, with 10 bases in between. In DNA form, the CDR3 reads TGCGCCAGCAGCTTGGGTAGAGCTGGCTCCTATAATTCACCCCTCCACTTT. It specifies CASSLGRAGSYNSPLHF. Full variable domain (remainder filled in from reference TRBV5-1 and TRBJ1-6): KAGVTQTPRYLIKTRGQQVTLSCSPISGHRSVSWYQQTPGQGLQFLFEYFSETQRNKGNFPGRFSGRQFSNSRSEMNVSTLELGDSALYLCASSLGRAGSYNSPLHFGNGTRLTVT.

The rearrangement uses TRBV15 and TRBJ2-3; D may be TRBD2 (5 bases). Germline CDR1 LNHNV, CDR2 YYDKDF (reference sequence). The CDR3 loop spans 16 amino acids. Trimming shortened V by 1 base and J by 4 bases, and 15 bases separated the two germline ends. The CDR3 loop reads CATSRVGPTGADTQYF. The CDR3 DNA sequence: TGTGCCACCAGCAGAGTTGGACCCACCGGGGCAGATACGCAGTATTTT.

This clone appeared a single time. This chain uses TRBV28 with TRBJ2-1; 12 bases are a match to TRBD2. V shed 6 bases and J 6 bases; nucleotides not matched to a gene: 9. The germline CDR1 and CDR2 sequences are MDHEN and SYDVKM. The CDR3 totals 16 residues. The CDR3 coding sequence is TGTGCCAGCAGGCCACTACTAGCGGGAGGATTCAATGAGCAGTTCTTC. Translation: CASRPLLAGGFNEQFF.

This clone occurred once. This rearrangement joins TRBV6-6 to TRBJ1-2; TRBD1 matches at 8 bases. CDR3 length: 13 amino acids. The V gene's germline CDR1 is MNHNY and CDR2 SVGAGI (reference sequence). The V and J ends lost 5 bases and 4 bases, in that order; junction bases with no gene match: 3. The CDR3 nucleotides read TGTGCCAGCAGTGGACAGGGAGGCTATGGCTACACCTTC. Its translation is CASSGQGGYGYTF.

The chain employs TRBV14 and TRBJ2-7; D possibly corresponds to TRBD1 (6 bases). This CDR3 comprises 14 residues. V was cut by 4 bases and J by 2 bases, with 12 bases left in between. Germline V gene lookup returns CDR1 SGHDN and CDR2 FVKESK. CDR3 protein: CASSPRDTTYEQYF. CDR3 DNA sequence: TGTGCCAGCAGCCCCCGGGACACCACCTACGAGCAGTACTTC. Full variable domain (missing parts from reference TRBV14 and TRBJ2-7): EAGVTQFPSHSVIEKGQTVTLRCDPISGHDNLYWYRRVMGKEIKFLLHFVKESKQDESGMPNNRFLAERTGGTYSTLKVQPAELEDSGVYFCASSPRDTTYEQYFGPGTRLTVT.

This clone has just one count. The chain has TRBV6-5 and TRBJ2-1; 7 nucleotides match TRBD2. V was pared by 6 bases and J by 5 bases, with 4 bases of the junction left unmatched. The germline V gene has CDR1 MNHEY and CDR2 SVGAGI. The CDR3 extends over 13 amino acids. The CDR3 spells CASRPGGHNEQFF. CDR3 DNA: TGTGCCAGCAGACCGGGGGGTCACAATGAGCAGTTCTTC.

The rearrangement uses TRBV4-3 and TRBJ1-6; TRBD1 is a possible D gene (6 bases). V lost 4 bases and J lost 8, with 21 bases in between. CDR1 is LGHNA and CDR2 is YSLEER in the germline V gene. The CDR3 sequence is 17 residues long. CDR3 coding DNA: TGCGCCAGCAGCCCTAACCGGGACACATTTTACGATTCACCCCTCCACTTT. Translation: CASSPNRDTFYDSPLHF.

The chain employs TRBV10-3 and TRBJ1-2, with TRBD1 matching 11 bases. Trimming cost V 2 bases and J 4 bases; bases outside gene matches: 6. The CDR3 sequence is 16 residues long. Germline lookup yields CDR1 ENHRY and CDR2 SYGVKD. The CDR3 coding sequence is TGTGCCATCAGTGAGCCCCGGACAGGGGGCAGCTATGGCTACACCTTC. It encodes CAISEPRTGGSYGYTF.

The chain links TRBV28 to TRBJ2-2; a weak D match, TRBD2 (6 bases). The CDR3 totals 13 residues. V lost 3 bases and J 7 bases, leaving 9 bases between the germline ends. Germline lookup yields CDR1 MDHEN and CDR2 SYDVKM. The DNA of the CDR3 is TGTGCCAGCAGTTTTGGAGGGTACGGGGAGCTGTTTTTT. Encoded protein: CASSFGGYGELFF.